The 22 T cell receptor beta chains presented below share a single source sample, sequenced in a study of post-analysis software for immune sequencing data. Findings and caveats of the study: In patients, five TRBV segments were more frequent than in controls, with TRBV5-6, TRBV5-1 and TRBV20-1 among them.

Sequencing libraries made from TCR beta cDNA carried unique molecular identifiers. TCRdb analysed the PCR reads with MiXCR anew, one entry per CDR3 protein. The repertoire holds about 540,000 distinct CDR3 sequences, with about a third as singletons. For these receptors, no antigen is known. Sequencing used blood. The receptors stem from a girl aged 2 to 17 with multiple sclerosis.

DNA of the CDR3: TGTGCCAGCAGCGACACCTTGAGCACAGATACGCAGTATTTT. It is translated as CASSDTLSTDTQYF. The chain has TRBV27 and TRBJ2-3; D is ambiguous. Per the germline V gene, CDR1 is MNHEY and CDR2 is SMNVEV (reference sequence). V shed 6 bases and J shed 0 bases, with 10 bases lying between them. CDR3 size: 14 residues.

The genes are TRBV6-1 and TRBJ2-7, with TRBD2 as a possible D gene (6 bases). Between the trimmed V and J ends, which lost 8 bases and 0 bases, there was a span of 14 bases. This CDR3 comprises 14 residues. CDR1 and CDR2 (germline): MNHNS, SASEGT. The CDR3 spells CASAAGAYSYEQYF. CDR3 in DNA: TGTGCCAGCGCAGCGGGCGCCTACTCCTACGAGCAGTACTTC.

This clonotype is a singleton in its sample. The chain uses TRBV2 and TRBJ1-4, with a tentative D call TRBD1 (6 bases). V lost 7 bases to trimming and J lost 13 bases, with 25 bases between them. The CDR3 covers 15 residues. Germline CDR1 SNHLY, CDR2 FYNNEI. This CDR3 reads CASKSTGLITWGLFF. In DNA form, the CDR3 reads TGTGCCAGCAAATCGACAGGCCTCATTACATGGGGACTGTTTTTT.

J is TRBJ1-2 and V is TRBV5-5, with 8 bases lining up with TRBD1. The CDR3 runs 18 residues. Looked up from germline, CDR1 is SGHKS and CDR2 is YYEKEE (reference sequence). Trimming removed 4 bases from V and 2 bases from J; junction bases left unmatched: 16. The DNA of the CDR3 is TGTGCCAGCAGCCCTGTGGGCCAGGGGGCCTCGGTAAACTATGGCTACACCTTC. Translation: CASSPVGQGASVNYGYTF.

For this clonotype: The junction differs from germline at one of its ends, possibly a read error. DNA of the CDR3: TGTGCCGGCAGCGCATACAGGGGCGGCTATGGCTACACCTTC. Its protein product is CAGSAYRGGYGYTF. The chain has TRBV4-2 and TRBJ1-2; TRBD1 agrees at 7 bases. Per germline, CDR1 LGHNA and CDR2 YNFKEQ. CDR3 size: 14 residues.

This chain joins TRBV2 and TRBJ2-5, with 7 bases fitting TRBD1. The CDR3 length is 14 residues. Germline V gene data show CDR1 as SNHLY and CDR2 as FYNNEI. V was pared by 10 bases and J by 2 bases, with 10 bases of the junction left unmatched. The CDR3: CATLEGAGQETQYF. The CDR3 bases are TGTGCCACCCTAGAGGGGGCAGGACAAGAGACCCAGTACTTC.

To note about this clonotype: One junction end disagrees with the germline gene, perhaps due to a read error. The chain joins TRBV12-3 or TRBV12-4 to TRBJ2-7; TRBD1 aligns across 9 bases. CDR3 length: 15 amino acids. Here the CDR3 reads CVSSRTGVGSYEQYF. As DNA, the CDR3 is TGTGTCAGCAGTCGGACAGGGGTTGGCTCCTACGAGCAGTACTTC.

A few counts support this clonotype. V gene TRBV5-1 combines with J gene TRBJ1-2, with TRBD1 matching 10 bases. The V gene end was trimmed by 4 bases and the J gene end by 4 bases; junction bases not matched to a gene: 7. Germline values: CDR1 SGHRS, CDR2 YFSETQ. The CDR3 has 15 residues. The CDR3 bases are TGCGCCAGCAGCGCCGGGACAGGGGTTATCTATGGCTACACCTTC. Protein product: CASSAGTGVIYGYTF.

This clonotype was seen only a few times. The chain joins TRBV6-5 to TRBJ2-7; unclear D gene. V was pared by 4 bases and J by 6 bases, with 7 bases between. The CDR3 sequence is 11 residues long. Germline V gives CDR1 MNHEY, CDR2 SVGAGI. CDR3 region: CASSSPAEQYF. The CDR3 DNA sequence: TGTGCCAGCAGTTCCCCCGCCGAGCAGTACTTC.

This clonotype was detected only once. The CDR3, as DNA: TGCGCCAGCAGCTCCGATACAGGGGGCACTGAAGCTTTCTTT. Translated, it gives CASSSDTGGTEAFF. The chain couples TRBV5-1 to TRBJ1-1, with 8 bases fitting TRBD1. Germline-derived CDR1 and CDR2 are SGHRS and YFSETQ. The CDR3 loop spans 14 amino acids. V lost 3 bases and J lost 4; bases outside the gene matches: 5.

The chain uses TRBV7-3 and TRBJ2-1, with TRBD2 matching over 12 bases. With 5 bases clipped from V and 10 bases from J, the junction kept 9 bases outside the gene matches. Germline CDR1 SGHTA, CDR2 FQGTGA. The CDR3 has 15 residues. DNA for the CDR3: TGTGCCAGCAGCCCTACCGGACTAGCGGGATTGGAGCAGTTCTTC. Translating it yields CASSPTGLAGLEQFF.

The rearrangement joins TRBV6-5 to TRBJ1-5; a possible D gene is TRBD1 (6 bases). V gave up 3 bases and J gave up 3 bases, with 15 bases separating them. Per the germline V gene, CDR1 is MNHEY and CDR2 is SVGAGI. The CDR3 consists of 16 residues. The CDR3 region is CASSYPDRPNNQPQHF. DNA for the CDR3: TGTGCCAGCAGTTATCCTGACAGGCCCAACAATCAGCCCCAGCATTTT.

A few counts support this clonotype. The chain joins TRBV9 to TRBJ1-1; possibly TRBD1 for D (6 bases). CDR1 and CDR2 (germline): SGDLS, YYNGEE. Between the trimmed V and J ends, which lost 3 bases and 5 bases, there was a span of 11 bases. CDR3 length: 13 residues. The CDR3 loop reads CASSETGRTEAFF. In nucleotides, the CDR3 is TGTGCCAGCAGCGAAACAGGGCGGACTGAAGCTTTCTTT. Looking up the rest from reference TRBV9 and TRBJ1-1 gives the full variable domain: DSGVTQTPKHLITATGQRVTLRCSPRSGDLSVYWYQQSLDQGLQFLIQYYNGEERAKGNILERFSAQQFPDLHSELNLSSLELGDSALYFCASSETGRTEAFFGQGTRLTVV.

This chain joins TRBV6-5 and TRBJ2-6; 9 positions match TRBD1. Germline V CDR1 and CDR2: MNHEY, SVGAGI. This CDR3 is 16 amino acids long. The V segment lost 5 bases and the J segment 4 bases; nucleotides outside the gene matches: 6. The chain's CDR3 is CASSRTGARGANVLTF. The DNA of the CDR3 is TGTGCCAGCAGTCGGACAGGGGCGAGAGGGGCCAACGTCCTGACTTTC.

This clonotype has more than one count but fewer than ten. The gene calls are TRBV10-3 and TRBJ2-1; 14 bases line up with TRBD2. The CDR3 extends over 17 amino acids. V lost 7 bases to trimming and J lost 8 bases; unmatched junction nucleotides: 13. From germline, CDR1 is ENHRY and CDR2 SYGVKD. The CDR3 is CAIKGTGTSGGIHEQFF. The DNA of the CDR3 is TGTGCCATCAAGGGCACGGGGACTAGCGGGGGTATCCATGAGCAGTTCTTC.

This clonotype was observed a few times. CDR3: CASSYGQGNEKLFF. As DNA, the CDR3 is TGCGCCAGCAGCTACGGACAGGGAAATGAAAAACTGTTTTTT. The chain combines TRBV5-1 with TRBJ1-4; 8 nucleotides align to TRBD1. The ends lost 3 bases at V and 5 bases at J; junction bases unmatched: 3. The germline V gene has CDR1 SGHRS and CDR2 YFSETQ. The CDR3 has 14 amino acids.

This clonotype has a count of ten or more. The chain couples TRBV18 to TRBJ2-5, with D hard to call. Germline CDR1 and CDR2: KGHSH and LQKENI. There are 12 residues in the CDR3. V lost 3 bases and J 5 bases, leaving 7 bases between the germline ends. The CDR3 DNA reads as TGTGCCAGCTCACCGAGTGGGGAGACCCAGTACTTC. It encodes CASSPSGETQYF.

This clonotype was found a few times. The chain recombines TRBV5-1 with TRBJ2-3; tentatively, D is TRBD2 (6 bases). Germline CDR1 SGHRS, CDR2 YFSETQ. Trimming took 0 bases from V and 2 from J, leaving 10 bases between them. The CDR3 covers 15 residues. The CDR3 is CASSLAPGDTDTQYF. The CDR3 region has the DNA TGCGCCAGCAGCTTGGCTCCGGGGGACACAGATACGCAGTATTTT.

This clonotype showed up just a few times. This chain joins TRBV4-1 and TRBJ1-2; maybe TRBD1 (5 bases). Germline-derived CDR1 and CDR2 are MGHRA and YSYEKL. The germline V and J ends were trimmed by 2 bases and 4 bases, with 17 bases remaining between them. CDR3 size: 16 residues. The CDR3 DNA sequence: TGCGCCAGCAGCCAACCCCCCGGCCGACAGCCCTATGGCTACACCTTC. This encodes CASSQPPGRQPYGYTF.

J is TRBJ1-3 and V is TRBV6-1; perhaps TRBD1 as D (5 bases). The CDR3 totals 17 residues. Germline CDR1 and CDR2: MNHNS and SASEGT. Trimming shortened V by 6 bases and J by 4 bases, and 22 bases separated the two germline ends. The CDR3 reads CASRFGGGTFGGNTIYF. The CDR3 bases are TGTGCCAGCAGGTTTGGTGGAGGGACCTTTGGAGGAAACACCATATATTTT.

This clonotype was seen repeatedly, ten times or more. The genes are TRBV4-2 and TRBJ2-7; no clear D gene. The CDR3 sequence is 15 residues long. The V gene's germline CDR1 is LGHNA and CDR2 YNFKEQ. Trimming shortened V by 0 bases and J by 0 bases, and 9 bases separated the two germline ends. The CDR3 bases are TGTGCCAGCAGCCAAGATCTTACACGCTCCTACGAGCAGTACTTC. Translated: CASSQDLTRSYEQYF.

V and J are TRBV5-1 and TRBJ2-5; D remains ambiguous. CDR3 length: 15 residues. The ends were cut back, 3 bases at V and 2 bases at J, with 14 bases in the middle. Per germline, CDR1 SGHRS and CDR2 YFSETQ. The CDR3 sequence: CASSSSRRIQETQYF. In nucleotides, the CDR3 is TGCGCCAGCAGCTCAAGTCGTCGTATACAAGAGACCCAGTACTTC.